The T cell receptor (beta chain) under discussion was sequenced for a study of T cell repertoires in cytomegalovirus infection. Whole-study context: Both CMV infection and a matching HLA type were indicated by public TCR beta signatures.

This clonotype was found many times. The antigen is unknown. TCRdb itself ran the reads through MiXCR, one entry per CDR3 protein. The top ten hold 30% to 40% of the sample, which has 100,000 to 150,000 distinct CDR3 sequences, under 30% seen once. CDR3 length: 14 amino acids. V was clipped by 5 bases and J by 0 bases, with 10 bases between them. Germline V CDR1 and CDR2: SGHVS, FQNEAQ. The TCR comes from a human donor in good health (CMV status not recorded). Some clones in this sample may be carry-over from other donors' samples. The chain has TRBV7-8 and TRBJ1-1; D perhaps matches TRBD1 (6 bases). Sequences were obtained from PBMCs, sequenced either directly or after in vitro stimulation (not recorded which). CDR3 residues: CASSRGQMNTEAFF. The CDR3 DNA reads TGTGCCAGCAGCCGTGGACAGATGAACACTGAAGCTTTCTTT. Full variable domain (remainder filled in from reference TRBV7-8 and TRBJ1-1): GAGVSQSPRYKVAKRGQDVALRCDPISGHVSLFWYQQALGQGPEFLTYFQNEAQLDKSGLPSDRFFAERPEGSVSTLKIQRTQQEDSAVYLCASSRGQMNTEAFFGQGTRLTVV.